These 4 T cell receptor beta chains were all obtained from the same sample, sequenced in a study of T cell responses to AZD1222 COVID-19 vaccine (dated by TCRdb to about 2021). Library preparation employed the immunoSEQ multiplex PCR assay. Here the immuneACCESS table is served through TCRdb, limited to in-frame sequences with V and J called. Missing clones are a known gap in these copies; in checked studies unresolved V genes cover under half, and the rest lacks a known reason. Recorded for this sample are 57,000 or so clones; about 74% of them occurred a single time. About 3.7% of the sample is taken by the ten largest. Reading the label with the study, this specimen's time point is: about 28 days (+/-7) after the second vaccine dose. The source was peripheral blood, collected 28 days after the second AZD1222 dose. These receptors were collected from an adult who received the AZD1222 COVID-19 vaccine.

V is TRBV6-5 and J is TRBJ2-4; D not certain. The germline V and J ends were trimmed by 6 bases and 9 bases, with 15 bases remaining between them. Germline V gene sequence: CDR1 MNHEY, CDR2 SVGAGI. This CDR3 spans 13 amino acids. CDR3 region: CASRPVGNTIQYF. CDR3 sequence (DNA): TGTGCCAGCAGACCCGTCGGCAACACCATTCAGTACTTC.

This clone was seen only a few times. The DNA of the CDR3 is TGTGCCAGCAGCCCGACTAGCGGGGACCAAGAGACCCAGTACTTC. Residues: CASSPTSGDQETQYF. The chain is built from TRBV3-1 (or the pseudogene TRBV3-2) and TRBJ2-5; TRBD2 agrees at 11 bases. The CDR3 sequence is 15 residues long. In germline, CDR1 is LGHDT, CDR2 YNNKEL (reference sequence). The V and J ends lost 4 bases and 0 bases, in that order; junction bases with no gene match: 1.

This rearrangement joins TRBV7-9 to TRBJ1-5; no clear D gene. The CDR3 runs to 15 residues. The V end was cut by 1 base, the J end by 5 bases, with 12 bases between. Germline CDR1 SEHNR, CDR2 FQNEAQ (reference sequence). This chain's CDR3 is CASSLVGPGYQPQHF. The CDR3 nucleotides are TGTGCCAGCAGCTTAGTAGGTCCGGGATATCAGCCCCAGCATTTT.

V usage is TRBV19 and J usage is TRBJ1-2, with unresolved D. Between the trimmed V and J ends, which lost 3 bases and 8 bases, there was a span of 13 bases. This CDR3 has 13 amino acids. The germline CDR1 and CDR2 sequences are LNHDA and SQIVND (reference sequence). The CDR3 sequence is CASSIEPVRGYTF. The CDR3 DNA sequence: TGTGCCAGTAGTATTGAGCCAGTGCGGGGCTACACCTTC.